These 18 T cell receptor beta chains were sequenced from one sample in a study of early T cells in non-severe SARS-CoV-2 infection. TCRdb re-called the 5' RACE reads through MiXCR, storing one row per CDR3 protein. The sample lists tens of thousands of distinct CDR3 sequences, almost 5.5% occurring once. Sequences were derived from whole blood, sampled at baseline. The receptor source for this set is an adult who was a healthcare worker with PCR-confirmed SARS-CoV-2 infection or an uninfected control (not recorded which).

There are many counts of this clonotype. V gene TRBV29-1 combines with J gene TRBJ1-5; D unresolved. Germline values: CDR1 SQVTM, CDR2 ANQGSEA. Trimming cost V 0 bases and J 3 bases, with 6 bases left between them. The CDR3 consists of 13 residues. The CDR3 loop is CSVEEGNNQPQHF. The CDR3 coding sequence is TGCAGCGTTGAAGAAGGTAACAATCAGCCCCAGCATTTT.

This clonotype was counted ten times or more. CDR3 nucleotide sequence: TGTGCCTGGAGTGTACCGCCAGAAAATGAAAAACTGTTTTTT. Encoded protein: CAWSVPPENEKLFF. The chain joins TRBV30 to TRBJ1-4, with D unresolved. This CDR3 is 14 amino acids long. Germline CDR1 GTSNPN, CDR2 SVGIG (reference sequence). The V end was cut by 0 bases, the J end by 5 bases, with 10 bases between.

This clonotype has ten or more counts. The chain has TRBV28 and TRBJ2-7; D is perhaps TRBD1 (6 bases). Trimming shortened V by 5 bases and J by 6 bases, and 20 bases separated the two germline ends. Germline lookup yields CDR1 MDHEN and CDR2 SYDVKM. This CDR3 is 15 amino acids long. Here the CDR3 reads CASSPTDRREGEQYF. The CDR3, as DNA: TGTGCCAGCAGTCCCACAGACAGGCGAGAGGGCGAGCAGTACTTC.

This clonotype was seen a few times. This rearrangement joins TRBV10-1 to TRBJ1-1; TRBD1 agrees at 8 bases. CDR3 length: 16 amino acids. CDR1 is WNHNN, CDR2 SYGVQD, per germline (reference sequence). V shed 2 bases and J 4 bases; nucleotides not matched to a gene: 9. The CDR3 bases are TGCGCCAGCAGTGAGCCAATGGACAGGGTGAGCACTGAAGCTTTCTTT. Encoded protein: CASSEPMDRVSTEAFF.

This clonotype has ten or more counts. This sequence joins TRBV29-1 and TRBJ1-3; D is uncertain. This CDR3 has 14 amino acids. Germline loops: CDR1 SQVTM, CDR2 ANQGSEA. V lost 4 bases and J lost 0, with 10 bases in between. The CDR3 sequence is CSVASGSSGNTIYF. The DNA for the CDR3 is TGCAGCGTTGCATCCGGGAGCTCTGGAAACACCATATATTTT. Variable domain in full (rest from reference TRBV29-1 and TRBJ1-3): SAVISQKPSRDICQRGTSLTIQCQVDSQVTMMFWYRQQPGQSLTLIATANQGSEATYESGFVIDKFPISRPNLTFSTLTVSNMSPEDSSIYLCSVASGSSGNTIYFGEGSWLTVV.

This clonotype came up many times. This rearrangement joins TRBV29-1 to TRBJ2-7, with D unclear. The CDR3 is 11 amino acids. The germline V gene has CDR1 SQVTM and CDR2 ANQGSEA. V was pared by 4 bases and J by 2 bases, with 6 bases between. The chain's CDR3 is CSVAQAYEQYF. The DNA of the CDR3 is TGCAGCGTTGCTCAGGCCTACGAGCAGTACTTC.

There are a few counts of this clonotype. This rearrangement joins TRBV28 to TRBJ2-7; 11 bases are shared with TRBD2. Per germline, CDR1 MDHEN and CDR2 SYDVKM. This CDR3 is built from 14 residues. The J segment lost 3 bases and the V segment lost 8 bases, leaving 6 bases of the junction unmatched. In DNA form, the CDR3 reads TGTGCCAGCTTGACTAGCGGGGCAAACTACGAGCAGTACTTC. It encodes CASLTSGANYEQYF.

This clonotype was seen a few times. This chain joins TRBV10-3 and TRBJ2-3; 14 nucleotides align to TRBD2. The CDR3 runs 16 residues. V lost 4 bases to trimming and J lost 7 bases; unmatched junction nucleotides: 7. CDR1 ENHRY and CDR2 SYGVKD come from the germline V gene. CDR3 sequence: CAISAGTSGSRNTQYF. Here the CDR3 DNA reads TGTGCCATCAGTGCCGGGACTAGCGGGAGTCGGAATACGCAGTATTTT.

This clonotype was observed a handful of times. The chain carries TRBV19 and TRBJ2-1; D gene ambiguous. Germline loops: CDR1 LNHDA, CDR2 SQIVND (reference sequence). With 5 bases removed from V and 6 bases from J, the gap between germline ends came to 14 bases. There are 14 residues in the CDR3. This CDR3 reads CASSPTSQPNEQFF. The CDR3 DNA is TGTGCCAGTAGTCCCACCTCCCAACCCAATGAGCAGTTCTTC.

This clonotype was seen many times. This chain uses TRBV5-4 with TRBJ1-2; D is possibly TRBD1 (5 bases). The germline CDR1 and CDR2 sequences are SGHNT and YYREEE (reference sequence). CDR3 length: 15 residues. V was cut by 0 bases and J by 8 bases, with 17 bases left in between. The CDR3 is CASSLGIGAQRGYTF. The CDR3 nucleotides are TGTGCCAGCAGCTTGGGCATTGGGGCGCAGCGGGGCTACACCTTC.

Ten or more counts support this clonotype. The V call is TRBV28, the J call TRBJ2-7; D is uncertain. The germline V and J ends were trimmed by 3 bases and 3 bases, with 15 bases remaining between them. The CDR3 loop spans 15 amino acids. Germline CDR1 and CDR2: MDHEN and SYDVKM. CDR3 nucleotide sequence: TGTGCCAGCAGTTTGCAAGTTCTAGTTGGCTACGAGCAGTACTTC. Its translation: CASSLQVLVGYEQYF.

Judged by abundance, this clonotype is medium-sized. J is TRBJ1-5 and V is TRBV10-3; possible D gene TRBD1, 6 bases. V lost 3 bases, J lost 9 bases, and 15 bases lay in between. The germline V gene encodes CDR1 ENHRY and CDR2 SYGVKD. This CDR3 has 14 amino acids. CDR3 coding DNA: TGTGCCATCAGTGATGGGGCAGGGACACCGCCCCAGCATTTT. Translation: CAISDGAGTPPQHF.

In its sample, this clonotype was seen many times. This chain joins TRBV15 and TRBJ2-1; TRBD2 aligns across 8 bases. CDR3 length: 16 residues. Looked up from germline, CDR1 is LNHNV and CDR2 is YYDKDF (reference sequence). Unmatched junction bases numbered 8, after V lost 1 base and J lost 6 bases. The CDR3 region has the DNA TGTGCCACCAGCAGAGGAACGGGAGGGCTGGCCAATGAGCAGTTCTTC. Protein: CATSRGTGGLANEQFF.

There are many counts of this clonotype. The chain is built from TRBV6-6 and TRBJ2-7; D unresolved. Trimming pared 8 bases from V and 3 bases from J, leaving 14 bases between. The germline CDR1 and CDR2 sequences are MNHNY and SVGAGI (reference sequence). CDR3 length equals 13 residues. The CDR3 DNA follows: TGTGCCAGCTCTTACCAGGATGGCTACGAGCAGTACTTC. It translates to CASSYQDGYEQYF.

The sample holds many counts of this clonotype. The rearrangement links TRBV7-9 to TRBJ2-2; D not resolved. This CDR3 is built from 12 residues. Looked up from germline, CDR1 is SEHNR and CDR2 is FQNEAQ (reference sequence). The V end was cut by 5 bases, the J end by 2 bases, with 3 bases between. CDR3 nucleotide sequence: TGTGCCAGCAGCGGCAACACCGGGGAGCTGTTTTTT. Protein product: CASSGNTGELFF.

This clonotype occurred a few times. V and J are TRBV6-5 and TRBJ2-6; a weak D match, TRBD2 (5 bases). This CDR3 has 16 amino acids. The germline gives CDR1 MNHEY, CDR2 SVGAGI. Trimming cost V 5 bases and J 0 bases, with 11 bases left between them. This CDR3 reads CASSPQTSSGANVLTF. DNA for the CDR3: TGTGCCAGCAGTCCCCAAACTAGCTCTGGGGCCAACGTCCTGACTTTC.

This clonotype occurred many times. In nucleotides, the CDR3 is TGTGCCACCAGTGTCCCCGGTGGGGTAGAGACCCAGTACTTC. Amino acid sequence: CATSVPGGVETQYF. The V gene is TRBV24-1, the J gene TRBJ2-5, with D hard to call. The germline V gene has CDR1 KGHDR and CDR2 SFDVKD. The CDR3 totals 14 residues. V was clipped by 5 bases and J by 4 bases, with 13 bases between them.

The chain has TRBV5-1 and TRBJ2-3, with TRBD2 matching 9 bases. V dropped 3 bases and J dropped 4; count of bases not matched to a gene: 6. This CDR3 is 15 amino acids long. CDR1 and CDR2 (germline): SGHRS, YFSETQ. CDR3 amino acids: CASSSLAGDADTQYF. The CDR3 coding sequence is TGCGCCAGCAGCTCATTAGCGGGAGACGCAGATACGCAGTATTTT.